This is a list of T cell receptor beta chains from one sample in a study of blood T cell repertoires in COVID-19. Libraries were prepared by immunoSEQ multiplex PCR; TCRdb keeps only in-frame clonotypes and omits some of them. This table has some 140,000 clones, roughly 90% appearing once. Material for sequencing was peripheral blood. The origin of the receptors is a man aged 50 or older with active or convalescent COVID-19. Both conserved end residues are part of each CDR3. A D gene is named only where the DNA matches it firmly. The size entry is marked missing in some rows and otherwise reads once, few, many or a size class.

j_call v_call d_call clone_size cdr3_aa cdr3_nt
TRBJ1-3 TRBV12-5 . once CASGYSRGLGNTIYF TGTGCTAGTGGTTACTCACGGGGGTTGGGAAACACCATATATTTT
TRBJ1-1 TRBV12-5 TRBD1 . CASGSGTGGNTEAFF TGTGCTAGTGGTTCCGGGACAGGGGGGAACACTGAAGCTTTCTTT
TRBJ1-1 TRBV27 . . CASSLEIGSTEAFF TGTGCCAGCAGTCTCGAAATCGGTTCAACTGAAGCTTTCTTT
TRBJ1-6 TRBV5-1 . . CASSLSYAGRESSYNSPLHF TGCGCCAGCAGCTTGTCATACGCAGGACGGGAGAGCTCCTATAATTCACCCCTCCACTTT
TRBJ2-5 TRBV6-5 TRBD1 . CATRGTGRETQYF TGTGCCACCAGAGGGACAGGGAGGGAGACCCAGTACTTC
TRBJ2-1 TRBV2 TRBD2 few CASSLVGRATNEQFF TGTGCCAGCAGCTTGGTCGGGAGGGCCACCAATGAGCAGTTCTTC
TRBJ2-5 TRBV3-1/TRBV3-2 . few CASSQGVLGRLRTQYF TGTGCCAGCAGCCAAGGGGTTTTGGGGAGACTTAGGACCCAGTACTTC
TRBJ1-3 TRBV7-2 TRBD1 . CASSLEQGAVGNTIYF TGTGCCAGCAGCTTAGAGCAGGGGGCGGTAGGAAACACCATATATTTT
TRBJ2-7 TRBV28 . few CASSLSGRGRYEQYF TGTGCCAGCAGTTTATCTGGTAGGGGTAGGTACGAGCAGTACTTC
TRBJ1-1 TRBV5-1 . once CASSIKDRTNTEAFF TGCGCCAGCAGCATCAAGGACAGAACGAACACTGAAGCTTTCTTT
TRBJ2-3 TRBV24-1 TRBD1 . CATSDIGTEPTDTQYF TGTGCCACCAGTGATATCGGGACAGAACCCACAGATACGCAGTATTTT
TRBJ1-1 TRBV9 . . CASSDRRSGQAFF TGTGCCAGCAGCGATCGGAGGTCCGGGCAAGCTTTCTTT
TRBJ1-4 TRBV20-1 . . CSARNEKLFF TGCAGTGCTCGGAATGAAAAACTGTTTTTT
TRBJ1-2 TRBV28 . . CASSPYQGRYGYTF TGTGCCAGCAGTCCCTACCAGGGGCGGTATGGCTACACCTTC
TRBJ2-7 TRBV5-1 TRBD1 . CASSLVVGQGNEQYF TGCGCCAGCAGCTTGGTGGTCGGACAGGGGAACGAGCAGTACTTC
TRBJ1-3 TRBV28 . . CATIGGVLNTIYF TGTGCCACCATAGGGGGTGTGTTAAACACCATATATTTT
TRBJ2-6 TRBV4-3 TRBD2 . CASSQDFSSGGQSGANVLTF TGCGCCAGCAGCCAAGATTTCTCTAGCGGGGGGCAGTCTGGGGCCAACGTCCTGACTTTC
TRBJ2-5 TRBV27 TRBD2 . CASSRLGLAEETQYF TGTGCCAGCAGCCGATTGGGACTAGCGGAAGAGACCCAGTACTTC
TRBJ2-3 TRBV7-2 . . CASSLYSLDTQYF TGTGCCAGCAGCTTATACTCACTAGATACGCAGTATTTT
TRBJ2-7 TRBV4-3 TRBD1 few CASSQEMGQTVEQYF TGCGCCAGCAGCCAAGAAATGGGACAGACCGTAGAGCAGTACTTC
TRBJ2-5 TRBV3-1/TRBV3-2 TRBD2 . CASSPPRRGAAETQYF TGTGCCAGCAGCCCCCCTAGGCGGGGGGCGGCGGAGACCCAGTACTTC
TRBJ2-6 TRBV5-4 . . CASSSRDSGANVLTF TGTGCCAGCAGCTCCCGGGACTCTGGGGCCAACGTCCTGACTTTC
TRBJ2-2 TRBV20-1 . . CSASPQGGFGELFF TGCAGTGCTAGTCCACAGGGTGGATTCGGGGAGCTGTTTTTT
TRBJ1-6 TRBV7-2 . . CASSPRTLSSYNSPLHF TGTGCCAGCAGCCCCCGGACACTGAGCTCCTATAATTCACCCCTCCACTTT
TRBJ2-5 TRBV11-1 . . CASSLVADQETQYF TGTGCCAGCAGCTTAGTGGCAGATCAAGAGACCCAGTACTTC
TRBJ2-1 TRBV5-1 . . CASSPQQGINEQFF TGCGCCAGCAGCCCACAACAGGGAATCAATGAGCAGTTCTTC
TRBJ2-2 TRBV4-3 . . CASSQDYGTLNTGELFF TGCGCCAGCAGCCAAGATTATGGGACTCTAAACACCGGGGAGCTGTTTTTT
TRBJ2-7 TRBV19 TRBD2 . CASSPRTSGSYEQYF TGTGCCAGTAGTCCCCGGACTAGCGGGAGCTACGAGCAGTACTTC
TRBJ2-1 TRBV24-1 TRBD2 . CATSGRSAQSSYNEQFF TGTGCCACTAGCGGGAGATCGGCCCAAAGCTCCTACAATGAGCAGTTCTTC
TRBJ1-1 TRBV10-3 . . CAISESAGFGTEAFF TGTGCCATCAGTGAGTCGGCAGGGTTTGGTACTGAAGCTTTCTTT
TRBJ2-3 TRBV5-1 . . CASSPGLATDTQYF TGCGCCAGCAGCCCGGGACTCGCCACAGATACGCAGTATTTT
TRBJ2-7 TRBV19 TRBD1 . CASSSLQGSSYEQYF TGTGCCAGTAGTAGCCTACAGGGGAGCTCCTACGAGCAGTACTTC
TRBJ2-3 TRBV2 TRBD1 . CASSGGQGKDTQYF TGTGCCAGCAGCGGGGGACAGGGGAAAGATACGCAGTATTTT
TRBJ1-1 TRBV24-1 . . CATDNPNTEAFF TGTGCCACCGACAACCCGAACACTGAAGCTTTCTTT
TRBJ2-7 TRBV5-1 TRBD1 . CASSLGQGASEQYF TGCGCCAGCAGCTTGGGACAGGGGGCTAGCGAGCAGTACTTC
TRBJ1-5 TRBV2 . . CASRENQPQHF TGTGCCAGCAGGGAGAATCAGCCCCAGCATTTT
TRBJ1-4 TRBV11-2 TRBD1 . CASSPRGRGEKLFF TGTGCCAGCAGCCCAAGGGGGCGAGGAGAAAAACTGTTTTTT
TRBJ1-6 TRBV3-1/TRBV3-2 . . CASSHSPEDSPLHF TGTGCCAGCAGCCATAGCCCAGAGGATTCACCCCTCCACTTT
TRBJ2-7 TRBV6-6 TRBD1 . CASSRGTGDDEQYF TGTGCCAGCAGCCGCGGGACAGGGGACGACGAGCAGTACTTC
TRBJ1-5 TRBV19 . . CASTNPLGQAYSNQPQHF TGTGCCAGTACCAACCCTTTGGGGCAAGCATATAGCAATCAGCCCCAGCATTTT
TRBJ1-1 TRBV7-2 . . CASSLVSTHTEAFF TGTGCCAGCAGCTTAGTTTCGACACACACTGAAGCTTTCTTT
TRBJ1-1 TRBV7-2 . . CASSVKTADTEAFF TGTGCCAGCAGCGTAAAGACAGCCGACACTGAAGCTTTCTTT
TRBJ1-4 TRBV5-1 . once CASSFMGDKQEKLFF TGCGCCAGCAGCTTCATGGGGGACAAACAAGAAAAACTGTTTTTT
TRBJ2-7 TRBV11-2 TRBD2 . CASSAGTSGAYEQYF TGTGCCAGCAGCGCCGGGACTAGCGGGGCCTACGAGCAGTACTTC
TRBJ2-1 TRBV19 . . CASSMGSRISYNEQFF TGTGCCAGTAGTATGGGGAGCCGAATCTCCTACAATGAGCAGTTCTTC
TRBJ1-2 TRBV19 . . CASRYSGDRHVYGYTF TGTGCCAGTAGATATTCTGGCGACAGGCATGTATATGGCTACACCTTC
TRBJ2-2 TRBV7-7 . . CASSLTPGGQNTGELFF TGTGCCAGCAGCCTTACCCCGGGGGGCCAAAACACCGGGGAGCTGTTTTTT
TRBJ2-5 TRBV24-1 TRBD2 . CATSEAGLVEETQYF TGTGCCACCAGTGAGGCGGGACTAGTGGAAGAGACCCAGTACTTC